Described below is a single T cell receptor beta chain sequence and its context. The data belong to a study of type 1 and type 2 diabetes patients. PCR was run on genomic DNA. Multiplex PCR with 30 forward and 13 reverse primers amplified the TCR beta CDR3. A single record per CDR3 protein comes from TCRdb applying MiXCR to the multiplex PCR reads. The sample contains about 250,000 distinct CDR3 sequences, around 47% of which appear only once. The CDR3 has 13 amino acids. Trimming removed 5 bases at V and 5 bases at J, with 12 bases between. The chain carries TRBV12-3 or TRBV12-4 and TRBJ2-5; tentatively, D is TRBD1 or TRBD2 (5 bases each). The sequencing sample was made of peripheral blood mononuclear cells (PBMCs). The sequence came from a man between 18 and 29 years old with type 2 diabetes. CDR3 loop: CASSRQSGETQYF. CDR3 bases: TGTGCCAGCAGTCGACAGTCGGGGGAGACCCAGTACTTC.